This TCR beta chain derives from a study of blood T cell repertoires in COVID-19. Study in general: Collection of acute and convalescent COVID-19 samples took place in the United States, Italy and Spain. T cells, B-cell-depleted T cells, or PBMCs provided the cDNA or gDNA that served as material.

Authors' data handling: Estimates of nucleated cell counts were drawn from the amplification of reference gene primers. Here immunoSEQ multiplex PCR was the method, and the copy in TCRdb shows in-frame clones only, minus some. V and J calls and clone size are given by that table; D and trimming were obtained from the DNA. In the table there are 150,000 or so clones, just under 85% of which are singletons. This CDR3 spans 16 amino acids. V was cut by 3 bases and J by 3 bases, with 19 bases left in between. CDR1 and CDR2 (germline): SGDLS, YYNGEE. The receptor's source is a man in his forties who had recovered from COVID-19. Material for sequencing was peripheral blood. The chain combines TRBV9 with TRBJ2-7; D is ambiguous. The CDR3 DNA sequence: TGTGCCAGCAGCGGGAGCCCGGAGTTTCCAATCTACGAGCAGTACTTC. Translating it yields CASSGSPEFPIYEQYF.